The present entry profiles one T cell receptor (beta chain) with its context. No antigen is known for it. cDNA libraries of TCR beta carried unique molecular identifiers. One entry per CDR3 protein results from TCRdb running MiXCR on the PCR reads. In the table there are approximately 730,000 distinct CDR3 sequences, 40% to 55% of which are singletons. This sample is drawn from a study of post-analysis software for immune sequencing data. Study results and limitations: Included in a set of five TRBV segments more frequent in patients than controls were TRBV5-6, TRBV5-1 and TRBV20-1.

V lost 7 bases and J 1 base, leaving 22 bases between the germline ends. The CDR3 has 17 residues. The V gene's germline CDR1 is SEHNR and CDR2 FQNEAQ (reference sequence). The clonotype originates from a girl between 10 and 17 years old with multiple sclerosis. Input material: blood. This chain links TRBV7-9 with TRBJ2-5, with a possible D match to TRBD2 (5 bases). The CDR3 DNA reads as TGTGCCAGCAACGTTCCCCGAAGCGGTACGCTCCAAGAGACCCAGTACTTC. Residues: CASNVPRSGTLQETQYF.